The clone carrying this T cell receptor beta chain was seen only a few times. The template for TCR beta VDJ and CDR3 sequence profiling was genomic DNA. TCRdb used MiXCR to reprocess the reads, holding one entry per CDR3 protein. The sample has a few hundred thousand distinct CDR3 sequences; around 30% are singletons. The data belong to a study of CD8+CD57+ T cells in acquired aplastic anemia. An expansion of CD8+CD57+ cells by flow cytometry had been shown in patients chosen for sequencing. This CDR3 has 14 amino acids. Germline CDR1 is DFQATT and CDR2 is SNEGSKA (reference sequence). V lost 3 bases to trimming and J lost 5 bases; unmatched junction nucleotides: 6.

The specimen sequenced was sorted CD4+, CD8+, or CD8+CD57+ T cells (not recorded which) from PBMCs. The TCR comes from a human donor with aplastic anemia. The chain employs TRBV20-1 and TRBJ2-3, with 9 bases aligning to TRBD2. CDR3 in amino acids: CSARIAGVQDTQYF. As DNA, the CDR3 is TGCAGTGCTAGGATAGCGGGAGTGCAAGATACGCAGTATTTT.